These T cell receptor beta chains were read from a single sample in a study of regulatory T cells in long-lasting Graves disease. TCRdb recomputed calls from the multiplex PCR reads with MiXCR, one row per CDR3 protein. The repertoire consists of approximately 440,000 distinct CDR3 sequences, with 23% occurring once and the leading ten covering about 26%. The material sequenced was peripheral blood mononuclear cells (PBMCs), taken when the disease was refractory, from a patient treated with antithyroid drugs. The origin of the receptors is a female donor with Graves disease. Each CDR3 is given with its conserved first and last residue. The order of the fields is CDR3 length, V gene, J gene, D gene, clone size, CDR3 protein, CDR3 DNA. A D gene is named only where the DNA matches it firmly. Clone size is stated in some rows and not others, as once, few, many or a class when expanded.

15	TRBV7-3	TRBJ2-2	TRBD1	many	CASSPRPGGTRELFF	TGTGCCAGCAGCCCCAGACCAGGGGGAACCAGGGAGCTGTTTTTT
14	TRBV11-2	TRBJ1-4	-	many	CASSRGATPEKLFF	TGTGCCAGCAGCCGCGGGGCAACTCCTGAAAAACTGTTTTTT
14	TRBV2	TRBJ2-5	-	many	CASKRGNQQETQYF	TGTGCCAGCAAACGCGGGAACCAACAAGAGACCCAGTACTTC
15	TRBV30	TRBJ2-7	TRBD2	-	CAWSFVLAGTTTQYF	TGTGCCTGGAGTTTTGTACTAGCGGGAACTACGACGCAGTACTTC
13	TRBV29-1	TRBJ2-5	TRBD2	-	CSVVSWEGETQYF	TGCAGCGTTGTTAGCTGGGAGGGGGAGACCCAGTACTTC
13	TRBV5-1	TRBJ2-7	TRBD1	-	CACSSDPRGEQYF	TGCGCCTGCAGCTCGGACCCCAGGGGGGAGCAGTACTTC
16	TRBV20-1	TRBJ1-2	TRBD1	few	CSASGGQGISNYGYTF	TGCAGTGCTAGTGGGGGACAGGGAATCTCTAACTATGGCTACACCTTC
13	TRBV19	TRBJ2-5	TRBD1	few	CASSWTGEETQYF	TGTGCCAGTAGCTGGACAGGGGAAGAGACCCAGTACTTC
15	TRBV28	TRBJ2-5	TRBD1	many	CASSWTGGPRETQYF	TGTGCCAGCAGTTGGACAGGGGGCCCGAGGGAGACCCAGTACTTC
13	TRBV6-2/TRBV6-3	TRBJ1-6	TRBD1	few	CASSGQGDSPLHF	TGTGCCAGCAGCGGACAGGGTGATTCACCCCTCCACTTT
12	TRBV29-1	TRBJ1-5	-	few	CSGGDRNQPQHF	TGCAGCGGTGGCGACAGGAATCAGCCCCAGCATTTT
15	TRBV11-1	TRBJ2-7	TRBD2	many	CASSPGLAGGHEQYF	TGTGCCAGCAGTCCCGGACTAGCGGGAGGACACGAGCAGTACTTC
15	TRBV11-1	TRBJ1-1	-	-	CASSLGLKALGEAFF	TGTGCCAGCAGCTTAGGACTCAAGGCTCTTGGTGAAGCTTTCTTT
14	TRBV11-1	TRBJ1-1	-	few	CASSSGTHTTEAFF	TGTGCCAGCAGCTCCGGGACACACACAACTGAAGCTTTCTTT
14	TRBV12-3/TRBV12-4	TRBJ1-2	TRBD1	many	CASSSGGSNYGYTF	TGTGCCAGCAGTTCAGGGGGCTCGAACTATGGCTACACCTTC
15	TRBV6-1	TRBJ1-2	-	many	CASSESGGQSYGYTF	TGTGCCAGCAGTGAAAGTGGAGGACAGTCCTATGGCTACACCTTC
16	TRBV20-1	TRBJ1-6	TRBD1	-	CSGRAPGQGPGSPLHF	TGCAGTGGGAGGGCACCAGGACAGGGTCCAGGCTCACCCCTCCACTTT
18	TRBV3-1	TRBJ2-7	TRBD2	few	CASSQDLAGAYTRNEQYF	TGTGCCAGCAGCCAAGATCTAGCGGGAGCCTACACTCGGAACGAGCAGTACTTC
13	TRBV2	TRBJ2-7	-	many	CASSPRDPYEQYF	TGTGCCAGCAGTCCCAGGGACCCCTACGAGCAGTACTTC